The 21 T cell receptor beta chains given below trace back to one sample, sequenced in a study of blood T cell repertoires in COVID-19. Some clones are missing from TCRdb's copy, which holds only in-frame ones; the method was immunoSEQ multiplex PCR. The repertoire holds 250,000 to 350,000 clones, with about four fifths as singletons. The sequencing input was peripheral blood. These receptors were collected from a human donor with COVID-19, enrolled during active disease. The donor label of this sample is uncertain.

The chain recombines TRBV5-1 with TRBJ2-7, with TRBD2 matching over 8 bases. With V trimmed by 0 bases and J by 4 bases, 12 bases remained unmatched. The CDR3 runs to 17 residues. Germline assignment: CDR1 SGHRS and CDR2 YFSETQ. CDR3 in amino acids: CASSLAPGGMGPYEQYF. CDR3 sequence (DNA): TGCGCCAGCAGCTTGGCCCCGGGGGGGATGGGGCCTTACGAGCAGTACTTC.

This chain joins TRBV29-1 and TRBJ2-7, with 8 bases identical to TRBD1. This CDR3 contains 14 residues. V was pared by 6 bases and J by 0 bases, with 7 bases of the junction left unmatched. Germline loops: CDR1 SQVTM, CDR2 ANQGSEA. CDR3 loop: CSVKGQASSYEQYF. CDR3 nucleotide sequence: TGCAGCGTGAAGGGACAGGCGAGCTCCTACGAGCAGTACTTC.

This chain connects TRBV20-1 to TRBJ2-7; maybe TRBD1 (6 bases). Deletions cut 4 bases from V and 1 base from J, with 20 bases between. CDR3 length: 16 amino acids. The germline CDR1 and CDR2 sequences are DFQATT and SNEGSKA (reference sequence). The CDR3 loop is CSANDLGTSESYEQYF. Written as DNA, the CDR3 is TGCAGTGCTAATGATCTTGGGACATCCGAGTCCTACGAGCAGTACTTC.

This chain uses TRBV9 with TRBJ1-3; D is uncertain. CDR1 and CDR2 from the germline V gene are SGDLS and YYNGEE. The length of the CDR3 is 15 residues. V was shortened by 1 base and J by 0 bases, with 8 bases between the two germline ends. CDR3 sequence: CASSVRAGSGNTIYF. The CDR3 region has the DNA TGTGCCAGCAGCGTAAGGGCGGGCTCTGGAAACACCATATATTTT.

J is TRBJ2-2 and V is TRBV7-9; 10 positions agree with TRBD2. The CDR3 sequence is 17 residues long. Trimming removed 5 bases from V and 0 bases from J; junction bases left unmatched: 6. CDR1 is SEHNR and CDR2 is FQNEAQ in the germline V gene (reference sequence). The DNA of the CDR3 is TGTGCCAGCAGCGCGCTGACTAGCGGGTCGAACACCGGGGAGCTGTTTTTT. Its translation: CASSALTSGSNTGELFF.

The CDR3 here is CAITRDRGTGANVLTF. As DNA, the CDR3 is TGTGCCATCACTCGGGACAGGGGGACTGGGGCCAACGTCCTGACTTTC. This sequence joins TRBV10-3 and TRBJ2-6; 11 nucleotides align to TRBD1. J lost 2 bases, V lost 7 bases, and 4 bases had no gene match. The CDR3 covers 16 residues. In germline, CDR1 is ENHRY, CDR2 SYGVKD.

The chain has TRBV5-1 and TRBJ1-3; 7 nucleotides match TRBD1. The CDR3 is made up of 16 amino acids. The V and J ends lost 4 bases and 8 bases, in that order; junction bases with no gene match: 15. Per the germline V gene, CDR1 is SGHRS and CDR2 is YFSETQ. CDR3 loop: CASSPGADRVVDTIYF. DNA for the CDR3: TGCGCCAGCAGCCCCGGCGCTGACAGGGTGGTGGACACCATATATTTT.

The rearrangement links TRBV3-1 (or the pseudogene TRBV3-2) to TRBJ2-1; 9 bases match TRBD2. Germline V lookup: CDR1 LGHDT, CDR2 YNNKEL (reference sequence). Trimming removed 3 bases from V and 5 bases from J; junction bases left unmatched: 5. This CDR3 comprises 15 residues. CDR3 nucleotide sequence: TGTGCCAGCAGCCAGGGACTAGCTCTCCACAATGAGCAGTTCTTC. Its protein is CASSQGLALHNEQFF.

The V gene is TRBV3-1 (or the pseudogene TRBV3-2), the J gene TRBJ2-7; 7 bases map to TRBD1. The CDR3 loop spans 15 amino acids. Germline CDR1 reads LGHDT; CDR2 reads YNNKEL (reference sequence). After removal of 2 bases from V and 3 bases from J, the junction contained 7 bases not matched to a gene. In DNA form, the CDR3 reads TGTGCCAGCAGCCAATGGGGACAGAGAAACTACGAGCAGTACTTC. It yields the protein CASSQWGQRNYEQYF.

CDR3 bases: TGTGCCAGCAGCGTGACAGGGGCGGATTCACCCCTCCACTTT. The encoded protein is CASSVTGADSPLHF. This sequence joins TRBV7-9 and TRBJ1-6, with 8 bases lining up with TRBD1. This CDR3 contains 14 residues. The J segment lost 8 bases and the V segment lost 5 bases, leaving 5 bases of the junction unmatched. The germline CDR1 and CDR2 sequences are SEHNR and FQNEAQ (reference sequence).

This chain connects TRBV7-9 to TRBJ1-2; TRBD1 aligns across 7 bases. The germline CDR1 and CDR2 sequences are SEHNR and FQNEAQ (reference sequence). Trimming removed 5 bases from V and 4 bases from J; junction bases left unmatched: 10. This CDR3 comprises 15 residues. The CDR3 DNA is TGTGCCAGCAGCAGCCCCGGGACAGAGCTCTATGGCTACACCTTC. Protein product: CASSSPGTELYGYTF.

This clone was observed a handful of times. This chain links TRBV18 with TRBJ2-7; 9 bases fit TRBD2. The CDR3 contains 15 residues. Looked up from germline, CDR1 is KGHSH and CDR2 is LQKENI. Unmatched junction bases numbered 1, after V lost 1 base and J lost 0 bases. The CDR3 DNA reads as TGTGCCAGCTCACCACAAGCGGGAGGCTCCTACGAGCAGTACTTC. This codes for CASSPQAGGSYEQYF.

With respect to this clone: This same CDR3 is encoded by further DNA sequences in the sample. The gene calls are TRBV29-1 and TRBJ2-1, with a tentative D call TRBD2 (5 bases). Trimming took off 4 bases at V and 5 bases at J, with 9 bases between the two ends. CDR1 SQVTM and CDR2 ANQGSEA come from the germline V gene. This CDR3 has 12 residues. CDR3 nucleotides: TGCAGCGTTGGGACTGGAGACAATGAGCAGTTCTTC. Its protein is CSVGTGDNEQFF.

This clone showed up just a few times. The gene calls are TRBV7-9 and TRBJ2-7, with 10 bases lining up with TRBD1. Germline CDR1 and CDR2: SEHNR and FQNEAQ (reference sequence). The ends lost 5 bases at V and 3 bases at J; junction bases unmatched: 7. The CDR3 covers 15 residues. Here the CDR3 DNA reads TGTGCCAGCAGCCCTGGACAGGGGGTTGGCTACGAGCAGTACTTC. Translating gives CASSPGQGVGYEQYF.

This clone was seen a few times. The chain couples TRBV19 to TRBJ2-1, with 10 bases matching TRBD2. CDR3 length equals 15 residues. The germline CDR1 and CDR2 sequences are LNHDA and SQIVND (reference sequence). V lost 10 bases and J lost 5; bases outside the gene matches: 11. The CDR3 protein is CATHPGTSVHNEQFF. In DNA form, the CDR3 reads TGTGCCACCCACCCCGGGACTAGCGTCCACAATGAGCAGTTCTTC.

The genes are TRBV2 and TRBJ2-2, with 7 bases that match TRBD1. Germline V gene sequence: CDR1 SNHLY, CDR2 FYNNEI. This CDR3 has 15 residues. The ends lost 6 bases at V and 3 bases at J; junction bases unmatched: 7. The CDR3 is CASSATGTDTGELFF. The CDR3 bases are TGTGCCAGCAGCGCCACAGGGACAGACACCGGGGAGCTGTTTTTT.

This clone was counted a single time. This rearrangement joins TRBV19 to TRBJ2-7; 8 bases are a match to TRBD1. Germline CDR1 LNHDA, CDR2 SQIVND (reference sequence). Losses at the gene ends were 5 bases for V and 2 bases for J; bases not matched to a gene: 2. This CDR3 region has 13 residues. Here the CDR3 DNA reads TGTGCCAGTAGTGGACAGGGAACCTACGAGCAGTACTTC. Amino acid sequence: CASSGQGTYEQYF. The full variable domain, in which reference TRBV19 and TRBJ2-7 provide the parts outside the CDR3, is DGGITQSPKYLFRKEGQNVTLSCEQNLNHDAMYWYRQDPGQGLRLIYYSQIVNDFQKGDIAEGYSVSREKKESFPLTVTSAQKNPTAFYLCASSGQGTYEQYFGPGTRLTVT.

This chain connects TRBV6-1 to TRBJ2-7; TRBD2 matches 8 bases. The CDR3 length is 15 residues. Unmatched junction bases numbered 6, after V lost 3 bases and J lost 2 bases. CDR1 MNHNS and CDR2 SASEGT come from the germline V gene. The CDR3 is CASSELAGYPYEQYF. CDR3 bases: TGTGCCAGCAGTGAGTTAGCGGGATACCCCTACGAGCAGTACTTC.

The chain couples TRBV2 to TRBJ2-7; 16 bases are shared with TRBD2. After removal of 4 bases from V and 2 bases from J, the junction contained 11 bases not matched to a gene. The CDR3 extends over 19 amino acids. The germline V gene has CDR1 SNHLY and CDR2 FYNNEI. The CDR3 DNA reads TGTGCCAGCAGTGGTAGCCTGGGACTAGCGGGAGGGAGGACCTACGAGCAGTACTTC. It translates to CASSGSLGLAGGRTYEQYF.

This rearrangement joins TRBV28 to TRBJ2-7, with no clear D. Germline lookup yields CDR1 MDHEN and CDR2 SYDVKM. This CDR3 has 14 residues. V gave up 5 bases and J gave up 0 bases, with 11 bases separating them. This chain's CDR3 is CASSAPHSSYEQYF. CDR3 nucleotides: TGTGCCAGCAGTGCTCCTCACTCCTCCTACGAGCAGTACTTC. Full variable domain (missing parts from reference TRBV28 and TRBJ2-7): DVKVTQSSRYLVKRTGEKVFLECVQDMDHENMFWYRQDPGLGLRLIYFSYDVKMKEKGDIPEGYSVSREKKERFSLILESASTNQTSMYLCASSAPHSSYEQYFGPGTRLTVT.

The CDR3: CASSPLRGGPNQPQHF. The CDR3 DNA reads as TGTGCCAGCAGCCCCCTGCGAGGGGGCCCTAATCAGCCCCAGCATTTT. The rearrangement uses TRBV3-1 (or the pseudogene TRBV3-2) and TRBJ1-5; 7 bases fit TRBD1. The CDR3 totals 16 residues. Germline trimming cut 4 bases from V and 4 bases from J; bases unmatched to any gene: 10. Germline V lookup: CDR1 LGHDT, CDR2 YNNKEL (reference sequence).